This TCR beta chain derives from a study of cytomegalovirus exposure and HLA in healthy donors. Study information: Roughly 180 million T cells yielded 100 million or so unique TCR beta sequences, as an earlier analysis found.

In the PCR, 60 Vbeta and 13 Jbeta primers were used. Only in-frame clones appear in the TCRdb table, and some are missing; sequencing was by immunoSEQ multiplex PCR. The data show 180,000 or so clones, 82% seen once. To note about this clone: Its antigen is not identified.

General study results and limits: Cytomegalovirus status was reportedly diagnosed by the classifier with high sensitivity and specificity.

With 3 bases removed from V and 2 bases from J, the gap between germline ends came to 10 bases. This CDR3 comprises 14 residues. Germline loops: CDR1 MDHEN, CDR2 SYDVKM. The TCR comes from a man aged 40-49 years in good health and CMV-seronegative. The chain joins TRBV28 to TRBJ1-2; no clear D gene. Sequenced material: PBMCs. In nucleotides, the CDR3 is TGTGCCAGCAGTTTCAATTCCCAAAACTATGGCTACACCTTC. It specifies CASSFNSQNYGYTF.